Each of the 3 T cell receptor beta chains below was sequenced from the same sample in a study of T cell changes during pregnancy in multiple sclerosis. Sequencing used immunoSEQ multiplex PCR; TCRdb keeps in-frame clones, though not all of them. The data contain about 70,000 clones, approximately 92% of them singletons. The sample consisted of peripheral blood, taken in the first trimester of pregnancy. Receptor source: a female donor with multiple sclerosis, enrolled in a pregnancy study.

The rearrangement joins TRBV19 to TRBJ2-5, with 7 bases identical to TRBD1. CDR1 is LNHDA, CDR2 SQIVND, per germline (reference sequence). V shed 6 bases, J shed 7 bases, and the junction held 14 bases outside the gene matches. The CDR3 consists of 15 residues. Written as DNA, the CDR3 is TGTGCCAGTAGCCGAGGGACAGAAACGGCGGGGACCCAGTACTTC. This gives the protein CASSRGTETAGTQYF.

This chain connects TRBV30 to TRBJ2-2; TRBD1 agrees at 9 bases. The CDR3 has 15 residues. From germline, CDR1 is GTSNPN and CDR2 SVGIG (reference sequence). The V gene end was trimmed by 7 bases and the J gene end by 4 bases; junction bases not matched to a gene: 10. The CDR3 region is CASAQGTGSTGELFF. In DNA form, the CDR3 reads TGTGCCTCCGCACAGGGGACAGGGAGCACCGGGGAGCTGTTTTTT.

The chain uses TRBV9 and TRBJ1-2; 8 bases agree with TRBD1. Germline V gives CDR1 SGDLS, CDR2 YYNGEE. CDR3 length equals 15 residues. Trimming at V came to 3 bases and at J to 4 bases, leaving 8 bases not matched to a gene. CDR3 sequence: CASSEGGTGGYGYTF. Written as DNA, the CDR3 is TGTGCCAGCAGCGAGGGGGGGACAGGTGGCTATGGCTACACCTTC.